Reported below is one TCR beta chain. Trimming removed 8 bases from V and 9 bases from J; junction bases left unmatched: 3. CDR1 MGHRA and CDR2 YSYEKL come from the germline V gene. The CDR3 spans 11 residues. The data are from a study of early T cells in non-severe SARS-CoV-2 infection. For the study at large: The study sequenced bulk RNA from unsorted whole blood, with chains unpaired.

One entry per CDR3 protein, called by TCRdb with MiXCR from the 5' RACE reads. This repertoire shows 74,000 or so distinct CDR3 sequences, 11% found once; its top ten account for about 3.8%. Sequencing was done on a sample of whole blood. This clonotype was obtained from an adult who was a healthcare worker with PCR-confirmed SARS-CoV-2 infection or an uninfected control (not recorded which). The V and J genes are TRBV4-1 and TRBJ2-1; 8 bases align to TRBD2. CDR3 in amino acids: CASYGGGEQFF. The CDR3 DNA follows: TGCGCCAGCTACGGGGGGGGTGAGCAGTTCTTC.